The 8 T cell receptor beta chains below were found in one sample sequenced in a study of cytomegalovirus exposure and HLA in healthy donors. The PCR used 60 Vbeta and 13 Jbeta primers. Repertoires were generated with immunoSEQ multiplex PCR, while TCRdb's copy carries only in-frame clones and drops some. The top ten clones hold roughly 1.1% of a sample with about 140,000 clones, just under 80% of them seen once. Material: PBMCs. These receptors all stem from a male donor in good health and CMV-seronegative.

J is TRBJ1-6 and V is TRBV6-5; 9 bases fit TRBD1. The V and J ends lost 2 bases and 10 bases, in that order; junction bases with no gene match: 6. The CDR3 is made up of 15 amino acids. Germline CDR1 and CDR2: MNHEY and SVGAGI. CDR3 DNA: TGTGCCAGCAGTTACGGACAGGGGATTCGCTCACCCCTCCACTTT. Encoded protein: CASSYGQGIRSPLHF.

In DNA form, the CDR3 reads TGTGCCAGCAGCCTCACCCCAGGGGGGAGCTCCTACAATGAGCAGTTCTTC. It translates to CASSLTPGGSSYNEQFF. This rearrangement joins TRBV9 to TRBJ2-1; D may be TRBD1 (7 bases). V was trimmed by 4 bases and J by 0 bases, leaving 17 bases between them. CDR1 is SGDLS and CDR2 is YYNGEE in the germline V gene. This CDR3 comprises 17 residues.

The chain couples TRBV5-6 to TRBJ1-4; possibly TRBD1 for D (5 bases). Per germline, CDR1 SGHDT and CDR2 YYEEEE. V lost 1 base, J lost 2 bases, and 9 bases lay in between. The CDR3 totals 15 residues. The CDR3 nucleotides are TGTGCCAGCAGCTTGCAGACAGAGACTAATGAAAAACTGTTTTTT. Translation gives CASSLQTETNEKLFF.

The chain has TRBV7-3 and TRBJ2-2, with D uncertain. Germline V gene data show CDR1 as SGHTA and CDR2 as FQGTGA. CDR3 size: 12 residues. The V gene lost 1 base and the J gene lost 7 bases, with 4 bases spanning the gap. CDR3 sequence: CASSLSLGELFF. DNA of the CDR3: TGTGCCAGCAGCTTAAGTCTCGGGGAGCTGTTTTTT.

The chain has TRBV2 and TRBJ2-6; no firm D call. V was pared by 7 bases and J by 0 bases, with 13 bases between. Germline loops: CDR1 SNHLY, CDR2 FYNNEI. The CDR3 has 16 amino acids. CDR3 region: CASNYPVGSGANVLTF. The CDR3 DNA reads as TGTGCCAGCAATTATCCTGTCGGCTCTGGGGCCAACGTCCTGACTTTC.

The CDR3, as DNA: TGTGCCTGGAGTGCCTCCCCCTACGAGCAGTACTTC. Protein: CAWSASPYEQYF. The gene calls are TRBV30 and TRBJ2-7; D is uncertain. The CDR3 is 12 residues long. V was pared by 1 base and J by 2 bases, with 6 bases between. Germline lookup yields CDR1 GTSNPN and CDR2 SVGIG (reference sequence).

The rearrangement uses TRBV9 and TRBJ2-1; maybe TRBD2 (6 bases). The CDR3 consists of 16 residues. In germline, CDR1 is SGDLS, CDR2 YYNGEE. V dropped 4 bases and J dropped 8 bases, with 22 bases sitting between them. The CDR3 DNA is TGTGCCAGCAGCCCCCGCCCGGGGGTGGGGTGGGATGAGCAGTTCTTC. Its protein is CASSPRPGVGWDEQFF.

This clone has a handful of counts. The chain carries TRBV10-1 and TRBJ2-6; possibly TRBD1 for D (6 bases). Germline CDR1 reads WNHNN; CDR2 reads SYGVQD (reference sequence). V lost 0 bases to trimming and J lost 10 bases, with 16 bases between them. The CDR3 is 16 residues long. CDR3 in amino acids: CASSESEQGHENVLTF. The CDR3 DNA reads as TGCGCCAGCAGTGAGTCGGAGCAGGGACATGAAAACGTCCTGACTTTC.